This T cell receptor (beta chain) is drawn from a study of control samples from healthy donors and cancer patients. Sequenced by immunoSEQ multiplex PCR; TCRdb stores in-frame clones only, minus some. The repertoire holds roughly 180,000 clones, with around 95% as singletons. Trimming removed 8 bases at V and 3 bases at J, with 8 bases between. Germline V gene sequence: CDR1 WSHSY, CDR2 SAAADI. The CDR3 totals 11 residues. V usage is TRBV10-2 and J usage is TRBJ2-7; tentatively, D is TRBD1 (6 bases). This TCR was recovered from a woman in her sixties or seventies in good health. Specimen: blood. The DNA of the CDR3 is TGCGCCAGCCTGGACAGCTACGAGCAGTACTTC. Its translation is CASLDSYEQYF.